This T cell receptor beta chain is drawn from a study of blood T cell repertoires in COVID-19. Clones were read by immunoSEQ multiplex PCR, and TCRdb kept only the in-frame ones, dropping some. The sample contains fewer than 300,000 clones, about 83% of which appear only once. V was pared by 5 bases and J by 6 bases, with 4 bases of the junction left unmatched. The CDR3 covers 13 residues. The chain couples TRBV12-3 or TRBV12-4 to TRBJ2-4, with 7 bases lining up with TRBD2. The sequence was obtained from a woman between 45 and 60 years old who had recovered from COVID-19. The sequenced material came from peripheral blood. The CDR3 DNA follows: TGTGCCAGCAGTCCTAGCGGAGGAAACATTCAGTACTTC. Translating it yields CASSPSGGNIQYF.